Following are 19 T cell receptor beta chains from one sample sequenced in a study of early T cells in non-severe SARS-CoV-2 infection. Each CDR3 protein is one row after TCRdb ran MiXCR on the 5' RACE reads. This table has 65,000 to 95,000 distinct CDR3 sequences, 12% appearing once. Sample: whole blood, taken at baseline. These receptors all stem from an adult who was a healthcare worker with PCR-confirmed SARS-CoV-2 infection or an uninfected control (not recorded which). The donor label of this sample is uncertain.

The CDR3 sequence is CASSFMANEQFF. The CDR3, as DNA: TGTGCCAGCAGCTTTATGGCGAATGAGCAGTTCTTC. The chain carries TRBV7-9 and TRBJ2-1; D is undetermined. This CDR3 comprises 12 residues. The germline V and J ends were trimmed by 3 bases and 7 bases, with 7 bases remaining between them. Germline V lookup: CDR1 SEHNR, CDR2 FQNEAQ (reference sequence).

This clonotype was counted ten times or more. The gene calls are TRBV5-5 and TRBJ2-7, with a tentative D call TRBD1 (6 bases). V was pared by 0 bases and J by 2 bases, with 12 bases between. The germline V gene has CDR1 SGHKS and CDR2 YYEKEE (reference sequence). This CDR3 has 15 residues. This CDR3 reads CASSLAGQTTYEQYF. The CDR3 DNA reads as TGTGCCAGCAGCTTGGCAGGACAGACTACCTACGAGCAGTACTTC.

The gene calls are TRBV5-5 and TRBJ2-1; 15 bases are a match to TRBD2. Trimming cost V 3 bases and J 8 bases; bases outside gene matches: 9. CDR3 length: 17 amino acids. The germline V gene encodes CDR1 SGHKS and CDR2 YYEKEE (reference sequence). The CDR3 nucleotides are TGTGCCAGCAGCTCCCCCCGGACTAGCGGGGGGGCCGATGAGCAGTTCTTC. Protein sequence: CASSSPRTSGGADEQFF. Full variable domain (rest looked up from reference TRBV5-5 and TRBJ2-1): DAGVTQSPTHLIKTRGQQVTLRCSPISGHKSVSWYQQVLGQGPQFIFQYYEKEERGRGNFPDRFSARQFPNYSSELNVNALLLGDSALYLCASSSPRTSGGADEQFFGPGTRLTVL.

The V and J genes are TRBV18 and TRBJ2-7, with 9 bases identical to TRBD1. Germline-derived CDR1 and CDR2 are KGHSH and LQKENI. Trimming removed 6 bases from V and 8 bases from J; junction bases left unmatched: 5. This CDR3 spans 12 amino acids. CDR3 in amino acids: CASSPGTGKQYF. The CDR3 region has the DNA TGTGCCAGCTCGCCCGGGACAGGGAAGCAGTACTTC.

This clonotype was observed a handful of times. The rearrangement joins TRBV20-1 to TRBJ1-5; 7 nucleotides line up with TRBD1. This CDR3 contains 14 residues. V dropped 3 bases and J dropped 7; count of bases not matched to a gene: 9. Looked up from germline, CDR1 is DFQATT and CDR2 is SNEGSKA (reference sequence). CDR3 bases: TGCAGTGCTAGTCGACAGGGCCCAGGACAGCCCCAGCATTTT. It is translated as CSASRQGPGQPQHF.

The CDR3 protein is CASRNLILANEKLFF. Written as DNA, the CDR3 is TGTGCCAGTAGGAACTTAATCCTGGCTAATGAAAAACTGTTTTTT. This rearrangement joins TRBV19 to TRBJ1-4; D unclear. This CDR3 comprises 15 residues. V dropped 6 bases and J dropped 3 bases, with 14 bases sitting between them. Germline V gene sequence: CDR1 LNHDA, CDR2 SQIVND (reference sequence).

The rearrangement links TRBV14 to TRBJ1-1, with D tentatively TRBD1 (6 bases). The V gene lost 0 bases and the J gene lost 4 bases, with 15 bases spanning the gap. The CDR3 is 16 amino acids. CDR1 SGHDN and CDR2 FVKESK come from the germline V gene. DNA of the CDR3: TGTGCCAGCAGCCAAGATCTTCAGGGGCCGGGCACTGAAGCTTTCTTT. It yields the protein CASSQDLQGPGTEAFF. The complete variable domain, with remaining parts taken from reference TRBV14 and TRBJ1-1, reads EAGVTQFPSHSVIEKGQTVTLRCDPISGHDNLYWYRRVMGKEIKFLLHFVKESKQDESGMPNNRFLAERTGGTYSTLKVQPAELEDSGVYFCASSQDLQGPGTEAFFGQGTRLTVV.

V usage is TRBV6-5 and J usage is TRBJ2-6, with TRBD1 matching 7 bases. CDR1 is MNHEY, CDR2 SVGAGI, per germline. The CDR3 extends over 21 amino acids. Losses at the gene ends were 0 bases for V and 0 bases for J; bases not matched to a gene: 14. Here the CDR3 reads CASSYSLPQGQISSGANVLTF. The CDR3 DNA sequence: TGTGCCAGCAGTTACTCCCTCCCACAGGGACAGATATCCTCTGGGGCCAACGTCCTGACTTTC.

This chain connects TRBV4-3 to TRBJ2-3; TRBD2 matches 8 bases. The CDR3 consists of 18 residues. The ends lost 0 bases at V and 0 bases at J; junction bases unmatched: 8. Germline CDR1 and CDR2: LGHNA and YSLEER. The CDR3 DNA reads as TGCGCCAGCAGCCAAGAAAGCGGGGGCACATCTAGCACAGATACGCAGTATTTT. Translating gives CASSQESGGTSSTDTQYF.

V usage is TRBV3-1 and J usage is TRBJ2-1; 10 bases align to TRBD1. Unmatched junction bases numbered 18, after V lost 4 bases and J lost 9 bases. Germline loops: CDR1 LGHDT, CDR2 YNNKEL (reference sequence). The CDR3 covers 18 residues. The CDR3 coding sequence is TGTGCCAGCAGCCGAAGAAGTCCGCGGGACAGGGGTTCAGGTGAGCAGTTCTTC. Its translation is CASSRRSPRDRGSGEQFF.

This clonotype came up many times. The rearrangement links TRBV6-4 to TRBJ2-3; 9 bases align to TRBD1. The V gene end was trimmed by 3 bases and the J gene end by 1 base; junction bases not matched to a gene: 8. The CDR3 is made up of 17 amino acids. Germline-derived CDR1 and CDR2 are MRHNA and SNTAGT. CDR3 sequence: CASSEAMGQGGTDTQYF. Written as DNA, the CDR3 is TGTGCCAGCAGTGAAGCGATGGGACAGGGCGGCACAGATACGCAGTATTTT.

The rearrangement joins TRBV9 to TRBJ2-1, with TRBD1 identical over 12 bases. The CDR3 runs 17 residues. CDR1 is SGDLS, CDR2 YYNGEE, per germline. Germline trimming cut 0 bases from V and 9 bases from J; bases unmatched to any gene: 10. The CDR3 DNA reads TGTGCCAGCAGCGTAGAGTGGGACAGGGGGCGCGTGGGTGAGCAGTTCTTC. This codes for CASSVEWDRGRVGEQFF.

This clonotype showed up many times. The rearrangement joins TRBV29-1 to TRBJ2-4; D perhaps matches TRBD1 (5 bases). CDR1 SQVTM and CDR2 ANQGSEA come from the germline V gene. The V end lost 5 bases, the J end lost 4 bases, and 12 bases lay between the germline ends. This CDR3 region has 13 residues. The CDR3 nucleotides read TGCAGCGTTTCAGGGAACGTGAAAAACATTCAGTACTTC. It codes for CSVSGNVKNIQYF.

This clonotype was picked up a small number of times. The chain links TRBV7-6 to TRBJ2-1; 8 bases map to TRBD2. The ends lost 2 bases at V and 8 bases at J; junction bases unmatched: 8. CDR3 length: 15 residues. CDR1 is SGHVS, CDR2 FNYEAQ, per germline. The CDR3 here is CASSLLAGTGDEQFF. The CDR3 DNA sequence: TGTGCCAGCAGCTTACTAGCGGGCACAGGAGATGAGCAGTTCTTC. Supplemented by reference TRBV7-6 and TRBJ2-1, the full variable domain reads GAGVSQSPRYKVTKRGQDVALRCDPISGHVSLYWYRQALGQGPEFLTYFNYEAQQDKSGLPNDRFSAERPEGSISTLTIQRTEQRDSAMYRCASSLLAGTGDEQFFGPGTRLTVL.

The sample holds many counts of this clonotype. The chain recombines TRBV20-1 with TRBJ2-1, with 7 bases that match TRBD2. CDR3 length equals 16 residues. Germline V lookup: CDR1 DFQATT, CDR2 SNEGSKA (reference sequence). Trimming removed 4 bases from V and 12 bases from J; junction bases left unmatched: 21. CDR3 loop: CSAKTDSSPAGGRQFF. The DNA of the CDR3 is TGCAGTGCTAAAACCGACTCGAGCCCGGCGGGCGGGAGGCAGTTCTTC.

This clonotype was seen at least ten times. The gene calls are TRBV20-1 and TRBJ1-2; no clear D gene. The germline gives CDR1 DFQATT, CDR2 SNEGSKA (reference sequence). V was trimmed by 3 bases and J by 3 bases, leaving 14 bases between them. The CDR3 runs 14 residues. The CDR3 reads CSASPHGSDYGYTF. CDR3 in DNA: TGCAGTGCTAGCCCTCACGGGAGCGACTATGGCTACACCTTC.

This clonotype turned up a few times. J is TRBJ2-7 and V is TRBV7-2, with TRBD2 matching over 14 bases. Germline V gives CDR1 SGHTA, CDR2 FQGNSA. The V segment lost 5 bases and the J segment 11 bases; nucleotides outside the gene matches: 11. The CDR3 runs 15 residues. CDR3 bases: TGTGCCAGCAGCCTGGGACTAGCGGGGGCGAAGGGGAAGTACTTC. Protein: CASSLGLAGAKGKYF.

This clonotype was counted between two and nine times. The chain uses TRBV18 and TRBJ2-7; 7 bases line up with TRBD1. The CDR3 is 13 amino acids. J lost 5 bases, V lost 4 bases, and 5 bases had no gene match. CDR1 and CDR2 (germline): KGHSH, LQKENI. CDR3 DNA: TGTGCCAGCTCACGAAATGGACAGGACGAGCAGTACTTC. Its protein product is CASSRNGQDEQYF.

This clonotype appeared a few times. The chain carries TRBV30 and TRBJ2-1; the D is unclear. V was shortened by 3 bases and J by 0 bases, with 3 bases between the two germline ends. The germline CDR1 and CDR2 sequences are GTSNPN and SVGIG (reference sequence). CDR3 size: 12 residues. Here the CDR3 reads CAWRVSYNEQFF. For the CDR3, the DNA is TGTGCCTGGAGAGTCTCCTACAATGAGCAGTTCTTC. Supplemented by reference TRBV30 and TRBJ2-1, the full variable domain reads SQTIHQWPATLVQPVGSPLSLECTVEGTSNPNLYWYRQAAGRGLQLLFYSVGIGQISSEVPQNLSASRPQDRQFILSSKKLLLSDSGFYLCAWRVSYNEQFFGPGTRLTVL.